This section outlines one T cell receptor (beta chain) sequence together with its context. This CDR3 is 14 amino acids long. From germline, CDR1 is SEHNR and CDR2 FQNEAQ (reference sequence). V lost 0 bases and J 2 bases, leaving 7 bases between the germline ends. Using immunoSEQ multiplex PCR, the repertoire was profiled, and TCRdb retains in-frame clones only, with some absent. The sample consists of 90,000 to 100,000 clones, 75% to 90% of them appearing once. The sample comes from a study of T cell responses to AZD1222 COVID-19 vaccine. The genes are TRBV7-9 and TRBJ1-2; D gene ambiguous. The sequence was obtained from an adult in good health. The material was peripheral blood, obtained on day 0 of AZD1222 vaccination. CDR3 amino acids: CASSLALTNYGYTF. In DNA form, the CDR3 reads TGTGCCAGCAGCTTAGCGCTTACGAACTATGGCTACACCTTC. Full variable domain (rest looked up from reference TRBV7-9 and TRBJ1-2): DTGVSQNPRHKITKRGQNVTFRCDPISEHNRLYWYRQTLGQGPEFLTYFQNEAQLEKSRLLSDRFSAERPKGSFSTLEIQRTEQGDSAMYLCASSLALTNYGYTFGSGTRLTVV.